One and the same sample provided the 8 T cell receptor beta chains below, sequenced in a study of cytomegalovirus exposure and HLA in healthy donors. 13 Jbeta primers and 60 Vbeta primers were used for the PCR. Measured with immunoSEQ multiplex PCR; TCRdb has only the in-frame clones, and not every one. The sample contains around 150,000 clones, about four fifths of which appear only once. Input material: PBMCs. The receptors come from a woman aged 45 to 65 in good health and CMV-seronegative.

V is TRBV7-8 and J is TRBJ2-1; D call uncertain. Germline CDR1 SGHVS, CDR2 FQNEAQ. V lost 1 base, J lost 0 bases, and 7 bases lay in between. The CDR3 has 15 amino acids. In DNA form, the CDR3 reads TGTGCCAGCAGCTTAGAGAGGTACTCCTACAATGAGCAGTTCTTC. This encodes CASSLERYSYNEQFF.

The V and J genes are TRBV7-9 and TRBJ2-3; 9 bases agree with TRBD2. The V segment lost 4 bases and the J segment 3 bases; nucleotides outside the gene matches: 8. The CDR3 consists of 16 residues. Germline V gives CDR1 SEHNR, CDR2 FQNEAQ (reference sequence). The CDR3 loop is CASSSLSGGGTDTQYF. The CDR3, as DNA: TGTGCCAGCAGCTCCCTTAGCGGGGGCGGGACAGATACGCAGTATTTT.

This clone turned up a few times. V and J are TRBV19 and TRBJ2-2; D not certain. This CDR3 has 15 residues. The germline V gene encodes CDR1 LNHDA and CDR2 SQIVND (reference sequence). V lost 9 bases to trimming and J lost 0 bases, with 14 bases between them. CDR3 sequence: CASRRRIANTGELFF. CDR3 DNA sequence: TGTGCCAGCCGGAGACGGATCGCGAACACCGGGGAGCTGTTTTTT.

The chain links TRBV28 to TRBJ1-5, with D maybe TRBD1 (6 bases). V shed 5 bases and J shed 2 bases, with 16 bases lying between them. CDR3 size: 16 residues. Germline V CDR1 and CDR2: MDHEN, SYDVKM. CDR3 DNA sequence: TGTGCCAGCAGTCCGGCTCGAGGGGGTCGCAATCAGCCCCAGCATTTT. Translated, it gives CASSPARGGRNQPQHF. Full variable domain (outside the CDR3, taken from reference TRBV28 and TRBJ1-5): DVKVTQSSRYLVKRTGEKVFLECVQDMDHENMFWYRQDPGLGLRLIYFSYDVKMKEKGDIPEGYSVSREKKERFSLILESASTNQTSMYLCASSPARGGRNQPQHFGDGTRLSIL.

The rearrangement joins TRBV18 to TRBJ1-1; perhaps TRBD1 as D (6 bases). The CDR3 consists of 15 residues. Trimming removed 4 bases from V and 0 bases from J, with 12 bases in between. Germline values: CDR1 KGHSH, CDR2 LQKENI. CDR3 DNA: TGTGCCAGCTCACTTGGACAGATCATGAACACTGAAGCTTTCTTT. Amino acids: CASSLGQIMNTEAFF.

The J gene is TRBJ2-3, the V gene TRBV9; D is unresolved. CDR3 length: 12 residues. The V and J ends lost 7 bases and 2 bases respectively, with 8 bases between them. Per the germline V gene, CDR1 is SGDLS and CDR2 is YYNGEE. The CDR3 region is CASQRTTDTQYF. In DNA, the CDR3 is TGTGCCAGCCAGCGAACCACAGATACGCAGTATTTT.

The V call is TRBV15, the J call TRBJ2-7; D unresolved. V shed 0 bases and J shed 4 bases, with 4 bases lying between them. Germline CDR1 LNHNV, CDR2 YYDKDF (reference sequence). The CDR3 runs 12 residues. This CDR3 reads CATSRDMYEQYF. CDR3 DNA: TGTGCCACCAGCAGAGACATGTACGAGCAGTACTTC.

DNA of the CDR3: TGTGCCAGCTCACGGTACTACGAGCAGTACTTC. Its protein is CASSRYYEQYF. V is TRBV5-6 and J is TRBJ2-7, with D hard to call. The germline V and J ends were trimmed by 7 bases and 3 bases, with 8 bases remaining between them. From germline, CDR1 is SGHDT and CDR2 YYEEEE. There are 11 residues in the CDR3.